The rows below give T cell receptor beta chains drawn from one sample of a study of blood T cell repertoires in COVID-19. Method: immunoSEQ multiplex PCR; TCRdb's copy keeps in-frame clones and lacks some. The sample has some 6,100 clones; around nine tenths are singletons. Sequenced: peripheral blood. These receptors came from a human donor in a cohort sampled during active COVID-19. Each CDR3 is given with its conserved first and last residue. Each record gives: V gene, clone size, D gene, CDR3 length, J gene, CDR3 protein, CDR3 DNA. D genes are given only for firm matches. Clone sizes are given selectively: once, few, many, or a class where the clone is expanded.

V: TRBV2
size: .
D: TRBD1
length: 16
J: TRBJ1-6
CDR3: CASIGGQGATNSPLHF
DNA: TGTGCCAGCATTGGGGGACAGGGGGCGACTAATTCACCCCTCCACTTT

V: TRBV18
size: .
D: TRBD1
length: 16
J: TRBJ1-2
CDR3: CASSPATGGVLYGYTF
DNA: TGTGCCAGCTCACCGGCGACAGGGGGCGTACTTTATGGCTACACCTTC

V: TRBV4-1
size: .
D: TRBD1
length: 15
J: TRBJ1-1
CDR3: CASSRDRGLNTEAFF
DNA: TGCGCCAGCAGTCGGGACAGGGGGCTGAACACTGAAGCTTTCTTT

V: TRBV19
size: .
D: .
length: 13
J: TRBJ2-1
CDR3: CASSIGSYNEQFF
DNA: TGTGCCAGTAGTATCGGGTCCTACAATGAGCAGTTCTTC

V: TRBV5-4
size: once
D: .
length: 12
J: TRBJ2-1
CDR3: CASSAGTYEQFF
DNA: TGTGCCAGCAGCGCAGGCACATATGAGCAGTTCTTC

V: TRBV6-5
size: .
D: TRBD1
length: 12
J: TRBJ1-1
CDR3: CASSRTGGWAFF
DNA: TGTGCCAGCAGCCGGACAGGGGGCTGGGCTTTCTTT

V: TRBV30
size: .
D: .
length: 12
J: TRBJ1-1
CDR3: CAWSAGRGEAFF
DNA: TGTGCCTGGAGTGCCGGGAGAGGTGAAGCTTTCTTT

V: TRBV10-3
size: .
D: TRBD2
length: 17
J: TRBJ2-3
CDR3: CAISESRGLAEGDTQYF
DNA: TGTGCCATCAGTGAGTCGCGCGGACTAGCGGAGGGAGATACGCAGTATTTT

V: TRBV6-2/TRBV6-3
size: .
D: .
length: 17
J: TRBJ1-2
CDR3: CASSYPRTVSTNYGYTF
DNA: TGTGCCAGCAGTTACCCACGGACAGTATCAACTAACTATGGCTACACCTTC

V: TRBV5-4
size: .
D: .
length: 17
J: TRBJ2-4
CDR3: CASSSGDSGIAKNIQYF
DNA: TGTGCCAGCAGCTCCGGGGATAGCGGCATAGCCAAAAACATTCAGTACTTC

V: TRBV19
size: .
D: .
length: 14
J: TRBJ2-3
CDR3: CASSIQAGTDTQYF
DNA: TGTGCCAGTAGTATACAGGCGGGGACAGATACGCAGTATTTT

V: TRBV6-4
size: .
D: TRBD2
length: 15
J: TRBJ2-3
CDR3: CASSDAGGGTDTQYF
DNA: TGTGCCAGCAGTGACGCGGGAGGGGGCACAGATACGCAGTATTTT